This passage covers 18 T cell receptor beta chains from one sample sequenced in a study of cytomegalovirus exposure and HLA in healthy donors. Method: immunoSEQ multiplex PCR; TCRdb's copy keeps in-frame clones and lacks some. The sample carries 100,000 to 150,000 clones, around nine tenths recorded once. Sequencing was carried out using PBMCs. The receptors shown here come from a man younger than 45 in good health and CMV-seronegative.

V gene TRBV5-4 combines with J gene TRBJ2-2; D is uncertain. Per the germline V gene, CDR1 is SGHNT and CDR2 is YYREEE (reference sequence). Trimming left V 2 bases short and J 7 bases short, with 6 bases between. The CDR3 contains 12 residues. The CDR3 region is CASSFGDGELFF. The DNA for the CDR3 is TGTGCCAGCAGCTTCGGTGACGGGGAGCTGTTTTTT.

The chain uses TRBV19 and TRBJ2-7; 9 nucleotides align to TRBD1. The CDR3 loop spans 14 amino acids. With V trimmed by 9 bases and J by 1 base, 7 bases remained unmatched. Germline assignment: CDR1 LNHDA and CDR2 SQIVND (reference sequence). The CDR3 loop is CARVLGTGSYEQYF. CDR3 nucleotide sequence: TGTGCCAGGGTCCTAGGGACAGGGTCCTACGAGCAGTACTTC.

The genes are TRBV7-6 and TRBJ1-6, with a tentative D call TRBD1 (6 bases). This CDR3 is built from 15 residues. V lost 5 bases and J 6 bases, leaving 14 bases between the germline ends. Germline V CDR1 and CDR2: SGHVS, FNYEAQ. CDR3 in amino acids: CASSLEDRSNSPLHF. CDR3 DNA: TGTGCCAGCAGCCTGGAGGACAGAAGTAATTCACCCCTCCACTTT.

This chain links TRBV30 with TRBJ1-1; D unclear. This CDR3 is built from 12 residues. V lost 0 bases, J lost 11 bases, and 13 bases lay in between. The germline V gene encodes CDR1 GTSNPN and CDR2 SVGIG (reference sequence). The CDR3 region has the DNA TGTGCCTGGAGTGTGATAGCCACGGGGGCTTTCTTT. Protein sequence: CAWSVIATGAFF.

This clone was observed a single time. This CDR3 is CASSEKGTGSYEQYF. CDR3 nucleotides: TGTGCCAGCAGTGAAAAGGGGACAGGGAGCTACGAGCAGTACTTC. The rearrangement links TRBV6-1 to TRBJ2-7; the match to TRBD1 covers 9 bases. Germline V lookup: CDR1 MNHNS, CDR2 SASEGT. The CDR3 consists of 15 residues. V shed 2 bases, J shed 3 bases, and the junction held 5 bases outside the gene matches.

The chain is built from TRBV5-4 and TRBJ2-7, with 8 positions matching TRBD1. Germline V CDR1 and CDR2: SGHNT, YYREEE (reference sequence). The CDR3 runs to 15 residues. After removal of 4 bases from V and 5 bases from J, the junction contained 11 bases not matched to a gene. This CDR3 reads CASSRTRDRIDEQYF. The CDR3 nucleotides read TGTGCCAGCAGCCGGACCCGGGACAGGATTGACGAGCAGTACTTC.

This clone came up a few times. The chain uses TRBV7-9 and TRBJ1-5; 10 bases align to TRBD1. Losses at the gene ends were 5 bases for V and 4 bases for J; bases not matched to a gene: 5. This CDR3 comprises 15 residues. The germline V gene encodes CDR1 SEHNR and CDR2 FQNEAQ (reference sequence). CDR3 sequence reads: CASSPGTGANQPQHF. The CDR3 DNA is TGTGCCAGCAGCCCGGGGACAGGGGCAAATCAGCCCCAGCATTTT.

The gene calls are TRBV5-4 and TRBJ2-7; D not certain. Germline V gives CDR1 SGHNT, CDR2 YYREEE (reference sequence). The CDR3 length is 12 residues. V lost 2 bases to trimming and J lost 4 bases, with 7 bases between them. CDR3 in DNA: TGTGCCAGCAGCTTATCTGCGTACGAGCAGTACTTC. This translates into CASSLSAYEQYF.

The chain is built from TRBV21-1 and TRBJ2-3; TRBD2, as called in the table, went unchecked against the DNA. TRBV21-1 is noted as a pseudogene. This CDR3 has 18 amino acids. The DNA of the CDR3 is TGTGCCAGCAGCATGCGGACTAGCGGGAGATCTAGCACAGATACGCAGTATTTT. Amino acids: CASSMRTSGRSSTDTQYF.

The chain carries TRBV5-6 and TRBJ2-5; the D gene is possibly TRBD1 (5 bases). V was shortened by 2 bases and J by 5 bases, with 10 bases between the two germline ends. Germline V lookup: CDR1 SGHDT, CDR2 YYEEEE. The CDR3 extends over 13 amino acids. The CDR3 spells CASSFRAGETQYF. In DNA form, the CDR3 reads TGTGCCAGCAGCTTTAGGGCAGGGGAGACCCAGTACTTC. The full variable domain, rest sourced from reference TRBV5-6 and TRBJ2-5, is DAGVTQSPTHLIKTRGQQVTLRCSPKSGHDTVSWYQQALGQGPQFIFQYYEEEERQRGNFPDRFSGHQFPNYSSELNVNALLLGDSALYLCASSFRAGETQYFGPGTRLLVL.

The chain recombines TRBV29-1 with TRBJ2-7; perhaps TRBD1 as D (5 bases). This CDR3 spans 12 amino acids. Trimming left V 6 bases short and J 3 bases short, with 12 bases between. Germline lookup yields CDR1 SQVTM and CDR2 ANQGSEA. The CDR3 region is CSVSTGVYEQYF. The CDR3 DNA follows: TGCAGCGTCAGCACAGGAGTCTACGAGCAGTACTTC.

The chain carries TRBV7-2 and TRBJ1-1; D uncertain. Germline CDR1 reads SGHTA; CDR2 reads FQGNSA. The length of the CDR3 is 14 residues. Deletions cut 1 base from V and 8 bases from J, with 14 bases between. CDR3 region: CASSLGRELGEAFF. DNA for the CDR3: TGTGCCAGCAGCTTAGGTCGAGAACTCGGGGAAGCTTTCTTT.

The chain employs TRBV7-2 and TRBJ1-6; perhaps TRBD1 as D (5 bases). Germline CDR1 SGHTA, CDR2 FQGNSA. Trimming shortened V by 7 bases and J by 10 bases, and 17 bases separated the two germline ends. The CDR3 has 14 residues. The CDR3 reads CASILGREGSPLHF. The CDR3 DNA sequence: TGTGCCAGCATCCTTGGCAGGGAGGGATCACCCCTCCACTTT.

The chain employs TRBV11-2 and TRBJ2-2; D might be TRBD2 (5 bases). This CDR3 comprises 17 residues. CDR1 and CDR2 (germline): SGHAT, FQNNGV. The V gene lost 3 bases and the J gene lost 0 bases, with 14 bases spanning the gap. The CDR3 reads CASSFPERFANTGELFF. CDR3 coding DNA: TGTGCCAGCAGCTTCCCCGAGCGGTTCGCGAACACCGGGGAGCTGTTTTTT.

CDR3 in amino acids: CATRGLAGGPQTQYF. CDR3 coding DNA: TGTGCCACCCGGGGGTTAGCGGGAGGGCCGCAGACCCAGTACTTC. The rearrangement uses TRBV2 and TRBJ2-5, with 11 bases lining up with TRBD2. The CDR3 is 15 amino acids. Trimming removed 10 bases from V and 6 bases from J; junction bases left unmatched: 13. Per the germline V gene, CDR1 is SNHLY and CDR2 is FYNNEI.

The chain couples TRBV7-2 to TRBJ2-1; 7 bases are a match to TRBD1. Unmatched junction bases numbered 9, after V lost 5 bases and J lost 5 bases. Germline assignment: CDR1 SGHTA and CDR2 FQGNSA. This CDR3 is 15 amino acids long. This CDR3 reads CASSRPGQKNNEQFF. In DNA, the CDR3 is TGTGCCAGCAGCCGGCCGGGACAGAAAAACAATGAGCAGTTCTTC.

The gene calls are TRBV6-1 and TRBJ1-1; 7 bases align to TRBD1. The germline CDR1 and CDR2 sequences are MNHNS and SASEGT. J lost 2 bases, V lost 5 bases, and 2 bases had no gene match. This CDR3 has 13 residues. The CDR3 sequence: CASSWDSNTEAFF. The CDR3 nucleotides read TGTGCCAGCAGTTGGGACAGCAACACTGAAGCTTTCTTT.

The rearrangement links TRBV19 to TRBJ1-3, with TRBD1 matching 8 bases. The CDR3 extends over 16 amino acids. CDR1 is LNHDA and CDR2 is SQIVND in the germline V gene (reference sequence). With 4 bases clipped from V and 4 bases from J, the junction kept 9 bases outside the gene matches. In nucleotides, the CDR3 is TGTGCCAGTAGTAGGACAGGGACTACTACCGGAAACACCATATATTTT. It codes for CASSRTGTTTGNTIYF.